The 27 T cell receptor beta chains in this list originate from one sample, sequenced in a study of CD8+ T cells in alopecia areata. RNA was extracted and reverse transcribed into cDNA as the sequencing template. Profiling relied on immunoSEQ multiplex PCR, and the TCRdb table lists in-frame clones only, not all of them. The sample lists over 150,000 clones; 53% were seen once. Indicated treatment: oral pan-JAK inhibitor, 5-10 mg twice daily. This specimen was CD8+ T cells sorted from blood, taken at week 24, from a patient treated with tofacitinib. The receptors stem from a human donor with alopecia areata.

The chain uses TRBV9 and TRBJ1-1, with 8 bases lining up with TRBD1. V lost 0 bases to trimming and J lost 3 bases; unmatched junction nucleotides: 7. Germline V gene sequence: CDR1 SGDLS, CDR2 YYNGEE. The CDR3 runs 16 residues. The CDR3 is CASSVADRQGHTEAFF. CDR3 nucleotide sequence: TGTGCCAGCAGCGTAGCGGACCGACAGGGGCACACTGAAGCTTTCTTT.

This clone was counted a few times. The chain combines TRBV27 with TRBJ2-5; D is undetermined. CDR1 MNHEY and CDR2 SMNVEV come from the germline V gene (reference sequence). Trimming left V 2 bases short and J 4 bases short, with 17 bases between. The CDR3 has 16 residues. Here the CDR3 reads CASSLTSRQRRETQYF. The CDR3 nucleotides are TGTGCCAGCAGTTTAACCTCAAGACAAAGACGAGAGACCCAGTACTTC.

The chain employs TRBV7-6 and TRBJ1-1; D not certain. Deletions cut 4 bases from V and 3 bases from J, with 9 bases between. The CDR3 length is 13 residues. Germline V lookup: CDR1 SGHVS, CDR2 FNYEAQ. The CDR3 DNA reads TGTGCCAGCAGCTCAACAGTCGACACTGAAGCTTTCTTT. Protein product: CASSSTVDTEAFF.

The rearrangement uses TRBV6-7 and TRBJ1-1; the D gene is possibly TRBD1 (5 bases). TRBV6-7 belongs to the ORF category, with a function that is uncertain. The CDR3 consists of 16 residues. Trimming removed 6 bases at V and 6 bases at J, with 23 bases between. The DNA of the CDR3 is TGTGCCAGCAGAGCCGCCGGGGGGGACCCGGGACCTGAAGCTTTCTTT. Protein sequence: CASRAAGGDPGPEAFF.

This clone has just a few counts. The rearrangement links TRBV9 to TRBJ2-7, with D uncertain. The CDR3 length is 13 residues. V lost 3 bases, J lost 6 bases, and 13 bases lay in between. Germline lookup yields CDR1 SGDLS and CDR2 YYNGEE. This CDR3 reads CASSAKYGSEQYF. The CDR3 DNA is TGTGCCAGCAGCGCGAAGTACGGTAGCGAGCAGTACTTC.

This clone was counted once. Other DNA sequences in the same sample also yield this CDR3. The V call is TRBV5-6, the J call TRBJ1-1; D not certain. In germline, CDR1 is SGHDT, CDR2 YYEEEE. Trimming stripped 5 bases from V and 2 bases from J, with 7 bases between. The length of the CDR3 is 12 residues. Here the CDR3 reads CASSPGNTEAFF. The CDR3, as DNA: TGTGCCAGCAGTCCCGGTAACACTGAAGCTTTCTTT.

V and J are TRBV19 and TRBJ2-1; unclear D gene. The CDR3 consists of 12 residues. Germline CDR1 and CDR2: LNHDA and SQIVND (reference sequence). The V gene lost 6 bases and the J gene lost 6 bases, with 9 bases spanning the gap. This CDR3 is CASSTPFNEQFF. As DNA, the CDR3 is TGTGCCAGTAGCACCCCCTTCAATGAGCAGTTCTTC.

This sequence joins TRBV5-1 and TRBJ2-1, with D uncertain. V lost 0 bases, J lost 10 bases, and 8 bases lay in between. In germline, CDR1 is SGHRS, CDR2 YFSETQ. The CDR3 has 12 amino acids. The CDR3 here is CASSLAATEQFF. CDR3 nucleotide sequence: TGCGCCAGCAGCTTGGCCGCGACGGAGCAGTTCTTC.

The gene calls are TRBV4-1 and TRBJ2-7, with 7 bases matching TRBD2. Trimming took 0 bases from V and 2 from J; bases not matched to a gene: 7. Per the germline V gene, CDR1 is MGHRA and CDR2 is YSYEKL. This CDR3 has 16 residues. CDR3 coding DNA: TGCGCCAGCAGCCAAGACGCTCAGCGGGGCACCTACGAGCAGTACTTC. This encodes CASSQDAQRGTYEQYF.

This chain's CDR3 is CASSQKGTGTKLLAGNNSPLHF. The DNA for the CDR3 is TGCGCCAGCAGCCAAAAAGGGACAGGGACTAAATTACTCGCCGGAAACAATTCACCCCTCCACTTT. The genes are TRBV4-1 and TRBJ1-6; 9 bases align to TRBD1. J was trimmed by 7 bases and V by 2 bases; bases with no gene match: 24. The germline CDR1 and CDR2 sequences are MGHRA and YSYEKL. This CDR3 comprises 22 residues.

This sequence joins TRBV30 and TRBJ1-2, with unresolved D. CDR3 size: 10 residues. The germline V gene encodes CDR1 GTSNPN and CDR2 SVGIG (reference sequence). Trimming took off 5 bases at V and 6 bases at J, with 7 bases between the two ends. CDR3 sequence (DNA): TGTGCCTGGGCTAAGGATGGCTACACCTTC. Protein sequence: CAWAKDGYTF.

This chain uses TRBV11-3 with TRBJ2-1, with D tentatively TRBD1 or TRBD2 (6 bases each). V shed 5 bases and J shed 4 bases, with 12 bases lying between them. CDR3 size: 14 residues. From germline, CDR1 is SGHNT and CDR2 YENEEA. CDR3: CASSVRGGYNEQFF. The CDR3 DNA follows: TGTGCCAGCAGCGTCCGAGGGGGGTACAATGAGCAGTTCTTC.

CDR3 amino acids: CASSHGEGTGELFF. Here the CDR3 DNA reads TGTGCCAGTAGCCACGGAGAGGGGACCGGGGAGCTGTTTTTT. This rearrangement joins TRBV19 to TRBJ2-2; D tentatively reads TRBD1 or TRBD2 (5 bases each). With 6 bases removed from V and 5 bases from J, the gap between germline ends came to 13 bases. This CDR3 is built from 14 residues. The germline gives CDR1 LNHDA, CDR2 SQIVND (reference sequence).

The rearrangement uses TRBV4-3 and TRBJ2-7; 10 bases line up with TRBD2. The CDR3 is made up of 15 amino acids. Germline CDR1 LGHNA, CDR2 YSLEER. V lost 0 bases to trimming and J lost 4 bases; unmatched junction nucleotides: 3. CDR3 amino acids: CASSQDLAGEYEQYF. DNA for the CDR3: TGCGCCAGCAGCCAAGACCTAGCGGGGGAGTACGAGCAGTACTTC.

The V and J genes are TRBV28 and TRBJ2-7; 10 bases agree with TRBD1. The CDR3 runs 14 residues. J gave up 7 bases and V 5 bases, and 8 bases lay outside the gene matches. CDR1 is MDHEN and CDR2 is SYDVKM in the germline V gene. The CDR3 sequence is CASSSRDRGEEQYF. The CDR3 DNA is TGTGCCAGCAGTAGCCGGGACAGGGGTGAAGAGCAGTACTTC. The whole variable domain, filled in from reference TRBV28 and TRBJ2-7, reads DVKVTQSSRYLVKRTGEKVFLECVQDMDHENMFWYRQDPGLGLRLIYFSYDVKMKEKGDIPEGYSVSREKKERFSLILESASTNQTSMYLCASSSRDRGEEQYFGPGTRLTVT.

This clone was counted only a few times. This sequence joins TRBV19 and TRBJ1-1; D is unresolved. Germline CDR1 is LNHDA and CDR2 is SQIVND (reference sequence). The CDR3 has 11 amino acids. V shed 10 bases and J shed 5 bases, with 11 bases lying between them. The CDR3 sequence is CATRHGTEAFF. The DNA of the CDR3 is TGTGCCACCCGACACGGGACTGAAGCTTTCTTT.

Remarks on this clone: Other DNA sequences in this specimen translate into the identical CDR3. The V and J genes are TRBV30 and TRBJ1-1, with TRBD1 as a possible D gene (6 bases). V was shortened by 2 bases and J by 5 bases, with 15 bases between the two germline ends. The CDR3 is 14 residues long. Germline CDR1 GTSNPN, CDR2 SVGIG (reference sequence). DNA for the CDR3: TGTGCCTGGAGTCCGGGACAAGGGATTACTGAAGCTTTCTTT. Amino acid sequence: CAWSPGQGITEAFF.

The rearrangement joins TRBV10-3 to TRBJ1-2; maybe TRBD1 (5 bases). The germline V gene has CDR1 ENHRY and CDR2 SYGVKD. Trimming stripped 3 bases from V and 6 bases from J, with 17 bases between. The CDR3 spans 15 residues. For the CDR3, the DNA is TGTGCCATCAGTGACATAGGGGTAGGGCCGAATGGCTACACCTTC. Translating gives CAISDIGVGPNGYTF.

The rearrangement uses TRBV4-1 and TRBJ1-1; tentative D call: TRBD1 (6 bases). Germline V gives CDR1 MGHRA, CDR2 YSYEKL. The ends were cut back, 1 base at V and 3 bases at J, with 9 bases in the middle. The CDR3 has 14 amino acids. The DNA for the CDR3 is TGCGCCAGCAGCCAAGCTCCAGGGGACACTGAAGCTTTCTTT. Translation: CASSQAPGDTEAFF.

The chain uses TRBV19 and TRBJ1-1, with D possibly being TRBD1 (6 bases). The CDR3 spans 12 residues. Germline loops: CDR1 LNHDA, CDR2 SQIVND (reference sequence). Trimming removed 6 bases at V and 6 bases at J, with 11 bases between. For the CDR3, the DNA is TGTGCCAGTAGACAGGGAATGGCTGAAGCTTTCTTT. It yields the protein CASRQGMAEAFF.

The J gene is TRBJ2-3, the V gene TRBV7-8; TRBD2 matches at 8 bases. This CDR3 has 17 residues. The ends lost 0 bases at V and 4 bases at J; junction bases unmatched: 9. Germline CDR1 SGHVS, CDR2 FQNEAQ. The CDR3 DNA follows: TGTGCCAGCAGCTTAGCAGATTCGGGGGGGCCGCCAGATACGCAGTATTTT. Protein product: CASSLADSGGPPDTQYF.

In its sample, this clone was seen once. The chain joins TRBV12-5 to TRBJ2-5, with no clear D. CDR3 length: 13 residues. The germline gives CDR1 LGHNT, CDR2 FRNRAP. The V end lost 6 bases, the J end lost 3 bases, and 11 bases lay between the germline ends. Here the CDR3 reads CASGEHVKETQYF. DNA of the CDR3: TGTGCTAGTGGGGAGCATGTGAAAGAGACCCAGTACTTC.

The gene calls are TRBV4-1 and TRBJ2-5; possible D gene TRBD2, 6 bases. The germline V gene encodes CDR1 MGHRA and CDR2 YSYEKL. This CDR3 is built from 14 residues. V dropped 4 bases and J dropped 5 bases, with 14 bases sitting between them. Written as DNA, the CDR3 is TGCGCCAGCAGCCCAATCGGGGGTTCGGAGACCCAGTACTTC. This encodes CASSPIGGSETQYF.

CDR3 loop: CASSYPVPKDEQYF. CDR3 nucleotides: TGTGCCAGCAGCTACCCCGTCCCCAAGGACGAGCAGTACTTC. The V call is TRBV7-9, the J call TRBJ2-7; no reliable D call. The germline V gene has CDR1 SEHNR and CDR2 FQNEAQ (reference sequence). The CDR3 is 14 amino acids. V lost 4 bases and J 5 bases, leaving 15 bases between the germline ends. Full variable domain (rest looked up from reference TRBV7-9 and TRBJ2-7): DTGVSQNPRHKITKRGQNVTFRCDPISEHNRLYWYRQTLGQGPEFLTYFQNEAQLEKSRLLSDRFSAERPKGSFSTLEIQRTEQGDSAMYLCASSYPVPKDEQYFGPGTRLTVT.

This chain uses TRBV5-6 with TRBJ1-5; the D is unclear. V lost 2 bases to trimming and J lost 5 bases, with 5 bases between them. Germline lookup yields CDR1 SGHDT and CDR2 YYEEEE. This CDR3 is 12 amino acids long. This chain's CDR3 is CASSFRDQPQHF. CDR3 bases: TGTGCCAGCAGCTTTAGGGATCAGCCCCAGCATTTT.

The chain combines TRBV7-6 with TRBJ1-1; D perhaps matches TRBD1 (5 bases). With 5 bases removed from V and 1 base from J, the gap between germline ends came to 14 bases. Germline V lookup: CDR1 SGHVS, CDR2 FNYEAQ. The CDR3 length is 15 residues. The CDR3 DNA is TGTGCCAGCAGCCCGACCGGGGGATCGAACACTGAAGCTTTCTTT. This codes for CASSPTGGSNTEAFF.

The V and J genes are TRBV4-3 and TRBJ2-7, with D unresolved. Per the germline V gene, CDR1 is LGHNA and CDR2 is YSLEER. The CDR3 loop spans 15 amino acids. V gave up 1 base and J gave up 6 bases, with 16 bases separating them. CDR3 amino acids: CASSQANYRSGEQYF. The CDR3 nucleotides are TGCGCCAGCAGCCAAGCCAACTACCGGTCTGGCGAGCAGTACTTC.